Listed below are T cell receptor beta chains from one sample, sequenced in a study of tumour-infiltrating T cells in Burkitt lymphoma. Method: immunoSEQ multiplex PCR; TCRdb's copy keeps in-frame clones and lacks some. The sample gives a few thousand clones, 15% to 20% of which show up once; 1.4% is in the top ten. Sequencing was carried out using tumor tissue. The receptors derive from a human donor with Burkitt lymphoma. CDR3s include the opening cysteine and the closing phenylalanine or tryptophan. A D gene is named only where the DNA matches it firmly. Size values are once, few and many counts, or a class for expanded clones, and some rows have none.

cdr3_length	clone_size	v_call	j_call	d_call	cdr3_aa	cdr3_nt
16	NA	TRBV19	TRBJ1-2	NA	CASSIARRAPNYGYTF	TGTGCCAGTAGTATAGCCCGACGGGCCCCTAACTATGGCTACACCTTC
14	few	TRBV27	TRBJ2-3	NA	CASSWARSTDTQYF	TGTGCCAGCAGCTGGGCGAGGTCCACAGATACGCAGTATTTT
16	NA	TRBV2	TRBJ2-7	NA	CASSPQEDRGSYEQYF	TGTGCCAGCAGTCCCCAGGAGGACCGGGGGTCCTACGAGCAGTACTTC
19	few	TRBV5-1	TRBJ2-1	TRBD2	CASSLGRLGTSGGNNEQFF	TGCGCCAGCAGCTTGGGACGCTTAGGGACTAGCGGGGGCAACAATGAGCAGTTCTTC
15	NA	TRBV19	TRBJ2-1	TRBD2	CASTLTGTNYNEQFF	TGTGCCAGTACCCTCACCGGGACTAACTACAATGAGCAGTTCTTC
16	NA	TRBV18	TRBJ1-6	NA	CASSDQRQGESAPLHF	TGTGCCAGCTCAGACCAGCGTCAGGGAGAGTCGGCACCCCTCCACTTT
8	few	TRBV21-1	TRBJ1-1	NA	CASRSGFF	TGTGCCAGCCGATCGGGTTTCTTT
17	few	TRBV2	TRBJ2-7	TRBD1	CASSGGSWTGGAYEQYF	TGTGCCAGCAGTGGCGGCTCTTGGACAGGTGGAGCCTACGAGCAGTACTTC
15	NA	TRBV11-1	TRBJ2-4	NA	CASSLSEGVANIQYF	TGTGCCAGCAGCTTGAGCGAGGGTGTCGCAAACATTCAGTACTTC
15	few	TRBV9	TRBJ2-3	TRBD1	CASSGRQGRTDTQYF	TGTGCCAGCAGCGGGCGACAGGGTCGCACAGATACGCAGTATTTT
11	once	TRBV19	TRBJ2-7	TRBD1	CASRGPNEQYF	TGTGCCAGCAGGGGGCCGAACGAGCAGTACTTC
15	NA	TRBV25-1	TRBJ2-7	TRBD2	CASSESGLAGYEQYF	TGTGCCAGCAGTGAATCAGGACTAGCGGGATACGAGCAGTACTTC
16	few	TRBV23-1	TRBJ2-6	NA	CASSPWERSGANVLTF	TGCGCCAGCAGTCCATGGGAGCGCTCTGGGGCCAACGTCCTGACTTTC
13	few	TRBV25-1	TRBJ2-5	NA	CASSAPGRETQYF	TGTGCCAGCAGTGCCCCGGGGCGAGAGACCCAGTACTTC
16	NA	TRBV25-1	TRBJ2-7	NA	CASSEYGLLGLNEQYF	TGTGCCAGCAGTGAATACGGACTCTTGGGTTTAAACGAGCAGTACTTC
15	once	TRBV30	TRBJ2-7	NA	CAWRERQASTYEQYF	TGTGCCTGGAGGGAGAGACAGGCATCGACCTACGAGCAGTACTTC
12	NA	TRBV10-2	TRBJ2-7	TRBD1	CASIGTAYEQYF	TGCGCCAGCATCGGGACAGCCTACGAGCAGTACTTC
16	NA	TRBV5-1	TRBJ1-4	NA	CASNRRAQTTNEKLFF	TGCGCCAGCAACAGGAGGGCCCAAACAACTAATGAAAAACTGTTTTTT
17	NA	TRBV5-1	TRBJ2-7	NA	CASSSYPHRSSTYEQYF	TGCGCCAGCAGCTCCTACCCCCACCGCTCGTCTACTTACGAGCAGTACTTC
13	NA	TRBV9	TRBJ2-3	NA	CASSVGYTDTQYF	TGTGCCAGCAGCGTAGGATACACAGATACGCAGTATTTT
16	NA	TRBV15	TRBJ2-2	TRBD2	CATSSWTSGRTRELFF	TGTGCCACCAGCTCTTGGACTAGCGGGAGGACCAGGGAGCTGTTTTTT
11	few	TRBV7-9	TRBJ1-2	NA	CASSLDRGYTF	TGTGCCAGCAGCTTAGATAGGGGCTACACCTTC
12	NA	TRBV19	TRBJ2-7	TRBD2	CATRDYTYEQYF	TGTGCCACACGGGACTACACCTACGAGCAGTACTTC
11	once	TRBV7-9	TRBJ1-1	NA	CASSSGTEAFF	TGTGCCAGCAGCTCCGGGACTGAAGCTTTCTTT
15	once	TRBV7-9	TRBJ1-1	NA	CASSLVRQAGTEAFF	TGTGCCAGCAGCTTAGTTCGACAGGCGGGCACTGAAGCTTTCTTT
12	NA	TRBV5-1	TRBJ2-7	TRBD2	CASRDGGYEQYF	TGCGCCAGCAGAGACGGGGGGTACGAGCAGTACTTC
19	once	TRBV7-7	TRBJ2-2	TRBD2	CASSLTLVGLAGVTGELFF	TGTGCTAGCAGCTTAACCTTGGTAGGACTAGCGGGAGTCACCGGGGAGCTGTTTTTT
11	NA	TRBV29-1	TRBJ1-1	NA	CSFYTGTEAFF	TGCAGCTTTTATACGGGTACTGAAGCTTTCTTT
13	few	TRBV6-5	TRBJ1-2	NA	CASSRDPLEGYTF	TGTGCCAGCTCCCGGGACCCCCTTGAAGGCTACACCTTC
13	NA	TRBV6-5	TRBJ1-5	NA	CASSYGGGQPQHF	TGTGCCAGCAGTTACGGGGGGGGCCAGCCCCAGCATTTT
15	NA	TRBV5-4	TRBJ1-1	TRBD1	CASSGGDRANTEAFF	TGTGCCAGCAGCGGCGGGGACAGGGCGAACACTGAAGCTTTCTTT
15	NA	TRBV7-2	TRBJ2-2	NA	CASSLDGLYTGELFF	TGTGCCAGCAGCTTAGACGGGCTATACACCGGGGAGCTGTTTTTT
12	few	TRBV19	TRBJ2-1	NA	CASSSYHNEQFF	TGTGCCAGTAGTTCCTACCACAATGAGCAGTTCTTC
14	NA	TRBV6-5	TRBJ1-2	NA	CASSYSADNYGYTF	TGTGCCAGCAGTTATTCGGCGGATAACTATGGCTACACCTTC
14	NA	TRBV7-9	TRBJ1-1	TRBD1	CASSDRERRPEAFF	TGTGCCAGCAGCGACAGGGAGAGGAGGCCTGAAGCTTTCTTT
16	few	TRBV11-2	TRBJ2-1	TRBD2	CASSLGTSETYNEQFF	TGTGCCAGCAGCTTAGGGACTAGCGAAACCTACAATGAGCAGTTCTTC
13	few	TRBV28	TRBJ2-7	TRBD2	CAGASGRADEQYF	TGTGCCGGAGCTAGCGGGAGGGCCGACGAGCAGTACTTC
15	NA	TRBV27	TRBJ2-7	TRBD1	CASSHKGQGAYEQYF	TGTGCCAGCAGCCACAAAGGACAGGGAGCCTACGAGCAGTACTTC
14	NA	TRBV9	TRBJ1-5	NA	CASSPRTEGQPQHF	TGTGCCAGCAGCCCCCGGACAGAGGGACAGCCCCAGCATTTT
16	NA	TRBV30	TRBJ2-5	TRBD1	CAWSQGARMFEETQYF	TGTGCCTGGAGTCAGGGGGCGCGGATGTTCGAGGAGACCCAGTACTTC
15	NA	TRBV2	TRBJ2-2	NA	CASSEGVGNTGELFF	TGTGCCAGCAGTGAAGGGGTCGGTAACACCGGGGAGCTGTTTTTT
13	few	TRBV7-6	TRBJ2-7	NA	CASSSGRVGEQYF	TGTGCCAGCAGCTCAGGCAGGGTAGGGGAGCAGTACTTC